The rows below give T cell receptor beta chains drawn from one sample of a study of neurological immune-mediated disorders. TCRdb reprocessed the 5' RACE reads via MiXCR and lists one record per CDR3 protein. The repertoire holds under 20,000 distinct CDR3 sequences, with 25% to 30% as singletons. The specimen sequenced was PBMCs. These receptors were taken from a man aged 45-65 years with HTLV-1-associated myelopathy (HAM/TSP). Each CDR3 is given with its conserved first and last residue. The D gene is left open where the match is weak. Size is stated for part of the rows, as once, few or many counts, or as a class when the clone is expanded.

j_call,d_call,clone_size,v_call,cdr3_nt,cdr3_aa
TRBJ2-7,NA,many,TRBV5-6,TGTGCCAGCAGCCCGTGGGGTTTCGACGAGCAGTACTTC,CASSPWGFDEQYF
TRBJ1-1,NA,NA,TRBV9,TGTGCCAGCAGCGTAGACGTGGGTGGGGGGAACACTGAAGCTTTCTTT,CASSVDVGGGNTEAFF
TRBJ1-2,TRBD1,few,TRBV20-1,TGCAGTGCTCTTCCGGGACAGTCTTATTCTAACTATGGCTACACCTTC,CSALPGQSYSNYGYTF
TRBJ2-5,NA,few,TRBV11-1,TGTGCCAGCAGCTTAAGGGGACATCTCGGTCTCCAGACCCAGTACTTC,CASSLRGHLGLQTQYF
TRBJ2-2,NA,many,TRBV20-1,TGCAGTGCTAGACCAATGGACGGCAGGATGGGGACCGGGGAGCTGTTTTTT,CSARPMDGRMGTGELFF
TRBJ1-4,TRBD1,few,TRBV20-1,TGCAGTGCCGCCGGGACAGGGAGTGAAAAACTGTTTTTT,CSAAGTGSEKLFF
TRBJ2-3,TRBD2,NA,TRBV6-5,TGTGCCAGCAGTTACGGGGGGACTAGCGGGGCCACAGATACGCAGTATTTT,CASSYGGTSGATDTQYF
TRBJ1-1,NA,NA,TRBV7-6,TGTGCCAGCAGCTTGACAGCGGCTGGAGCTGAAGCTTTCTTT,CASSLTAAGAEAFF
TRBJ2-5,TRBD2,few,TRBV20-1,TGCAGTGCCTATCCCAGCGGGGGGTCGGAGACCCAGTACTTC,CSAYPSGGSETQYF
TRBJ2-7,NA,NA,TRBV20-1,TGCAGTGCTACTACTCGGTTCCAGGGCATCCACGAGCAGTACTTC,CSATTRFQGIHEQYF